The rows below give T cell receptor beta chains drawn from one sample of a study of PD-1 blockade in mismatch repair-deficient tumors. Libraries were prepared by immunoSEQ multiplex PCR; TCRdb keeps only in-frame clonotypes and omits some of them. This table has under 95,000 clones, roughly 80% appearing once. The starting material was peripheral blood, obtained 44 weeks after starting pembrolizumab. The origin of the receptors is an adult with mismatch repair-deficient cancer. The CDR3 runs from the conserved cysteine through the conserved F or W. The D gene is left open where the match is weak. Rows give clone size only sometimes, using once, few, many, or a class for an expanded clone.

V,size,J,D,DNA,CDR3
TRBV5-8,-,TRBJ1-1,-,TGTGCCAGCAGCTTGGGTGGGAACACTGAAGCTTTCTTT,CASSLGGNTEAFF
TRBV14,-,TRBJ2-7,-,TGTGCCAGCAGCCAAGATCATAGGCCCGCCTACGAGCAGTACTTC,CASSQDHRPAYEQYF
TRBV5-1,-,TRBJ2-5,-,TGCGCCAGCAGCCGGGGGGCCAGGGAGCGTCTAGAGACCCAGTACTTC,CASSRGARERLETQYF
TRBV29-1,-,TRBJ2-4,-,TGCAGCGAAGCGACACGGGACGACTCTGGGGGAGACATTCAGTACTTC,CSEATRDDSGGDIQYF
TRBV19,-,TRBJ2-6,-,TGTGCCAGTAGTATCGGGGCTGGGGCCAACGTCCTGACTTTC,CASSIGAGANVLTF
TRBV9,-,TRBJ2-3,TRBD1,TGTGCCAGCAGCCCAAGGACAGGGGAAAATACGCAGTATTTT,CASSPRTGENTQYF
TRBV2,-,TRBJ1-1,-,TGTGCCAGCAGTCCTGGGGGGAAAGCTTTCTTT,CASSPGGKAFF
TRBV18,-,TRBJ2-2,-,TGTGCCAGCTCACCTTGGACAGTAAGGACGGGCAACACCGGGGAGCTGTTTTTT,CASSPWTVRTGNTGELFF
TRBV6-1,-,TRBJ1-1,-,TGTGCCAGCAGTCTAAGTTATAGGAACACTGAAGCTTTCTTT,CASSLSYRNTEAFF
TRBV10-3,-,TRBJ2-7,TRBD1,TGTGCCATCAGTGAGACCGAGACAGGGGGCCAATACGAGCAGTACTTC,CAISETETGGQYEQYF
TRBV27,-,TRBJ1-5,TRBD1,TGTGCCAGCAGGAGACGACAGGGGGCCATTAATCAGCCCCAGCATTTT,CASRRRQGAINQPQHF
TRBV6-5,-,TRBJ2-7,TRBD2,TGTGCCAGCAGTGCCGGCGGGAGGGGTTCCTACGAGCAGTACTTC,CASSAGGRGSYEQYF
TRBV25-1,-,TRBJ2-1,TRBD2,TGTGCCAGCAGTGACCCCGGGACTAGCATCGATGAGCAGTTCTTC,CASSDPGTSIDEQFF
TRBV6-6,-,TRBJ2-1,TRBD2,TGTGCCAGCAGTTACTCGGGAGCGGGAGTATCCAATGAGCAGTTCTTC,CASSYSGAGVSNEQFF
TRBV4-2,-,TRBJ2-7,TRBD2,TGTGCCAGCAGCCAAGTTTCTAGCGGGAGGTCCTACGAGCAGTACTTC,CASSQVSSGRSYEQYF
TRBV7-9,few,TRBJ1-1,-,TGTGCCAGCAGCTTAGGGGGGATGGGGGTCAAAAGCGAAGCTTTCTTT,CASSLGGMGVKSEAFF
TRBV18,-,TRBJ1-2,TRBD1,TGTGCCAGCTCACCAGTAGGGGGCGCGAACTATGGCTACACCTTC,CASSPVGGANYGYTF
TRBV19,-,TRBJ2-7,-,TGTGCCAGTAGTTTACCGGGACGGTCCTTCGAGCAGTACTTC,CASSLPGRSFEQYF
TRBV6-5,-,TRBJ1-1,-,TGTGCCAGCAGTACGATGAACACTGAAGCTTTCTTT,CASSTMNTEAFF
TRBV14,-,TRBJ1-2,-,TGTGCCAGCAGCCAAGTTCAGGGACAATCGGGGGGCTACACCTTC,CASSQVQGQSGGYTF
TRBV25-1,-,TRBJ2-5,-,TGTGCCAGCATTCCCTGGGGTTCAGAGACCCAGTACTTC,CASIPWGSETQYF
TRBV29-1,-,TRBJ2-1,TRBD2,TGCAGCGTTGAGGCACTAGCGGGAGATGAGCAGTTCTTC,CSVEALAGDEQFF
TRBV6-5,-,TRBJ2-1,TRBD2,TGTGCCAGCAGTCCGGGACTAGTCCCCAATGAGCAGTTCTTC,CASSPGLVPNEQFF
TRBV5-6,-,TRBJ2-3,TRBD2,TGTGCCAGCAGCCCACGGACTAGCGGGAGGAAAGATACGCAGTATTTT,CASSPRTSGRKDTQYF
TRBV27,-,TRBJ2-5,TRBD2,TGTGCCAGCTCTGTTCTAGCGGGAGGGCCCGGGGAGACCCAGTACTTC,CASSVLAGGPGETQYF
TRBV2,-,TRBJ2-7,TRBD2,TGTGCCAGCAGTGCGCCCCCGTTGCTAGCGGGGATAAAAACCTACGAGCAGTACTTC,CASSAPPLLAGIKTYEQYF
TRBV4-2,-,TRBJ2-7,-,TGTGCCAGCAGCTTTGAGCCCCGATACGAGCAGTACTTC,CASSFEPRYEQYF
TRBV6-5,-,TRBJ2-7,TRBD2,TGTGCCAGCAGCTCCCCGGGGGGGCTAAGGAACGAGCAGTACTTC,CASSSPGGLRNEQYF
TRBV5-1,few,TRBJ2-1,TRBD1,TGCGCCAGCAGCTTCCTACAGGGGAGCTCCTACAATGAGCAGTTCTTC,CASSFLQGSSYNEQFF
TRBV7-7,-,TRBJ2-1,-,TGTGCTAGCAGTTCCAGGACTACCAGCTCCTACAATGAGCAGTTCTTC,CASSSRTTSSYNEQFF
TRBV19,-,TRBJ2-2,TRBD2,TGTGCCAGTAGTAGGACTAGTCGGACCGGGGAGCTGTTTTTT,CASSRTSRTGELFF
TRBV6-6,-,TRBJ1-5,TRBD1,TGTGCCAGCAGTTCGGACAGGGCGGGCAATCAGCCCCAGCATTTT,CASSSDRAGNQPQHF
TRBV27,-,TRBJ2-2,-,TGTGCCAGCACCCCTTCCAGGGTAACCGGGGAGCTGTTTTTT,CASTPSRVTGELFF
TRBV11-3,once,TRBJ2-5,TRBD2,TGTGCCAGCGAAGCGGGAGGAGGAGAGACCCAGTACTTC,CASEAGGGETQYF
TRBV7-8,-,TRBJ2-1,-,TGTGCCAGCAGCTTATCGACTGCATACAATGAGCAGTTCTTC,CASSLSTAYNEQFF
TRBV5-1,-,TRBJ2-7,-,TGCGCCAGCAGCTTGGTTGGGGGTTTCGACGAGCAGTACTTC,CASSLVGGFDEQYF
TRBV5-1,-,TRBJ2-7,TRBD1,TGCGCCAGCAGCGTGGACGGGGACAGGGCCACTCTCTACGAGCAGTACTTC,CASSVDGDRATLYEQYF
TRBV7-8,-,TRBJ2-2,-,TGTGCCAGCAGCTTCAATAAGGACCTTGGGGAGCTGTTTTTT,CASSFNKDLGELFF
TRBV9,few,TRBJ2-2,TRBD2,TGTGCCAGCAGCGCTACTAGCGGGAGGGCCTTCGGGGAGCTGTTTTTT,CASSATSGRAFGELFF
TRBV6-1,-,TRBJ2-2,TRBD2,TGTGCCAGCAGTGAATGGCGAATAGGGCTAGCGGGAGAGGCGAGCACCGGGGAGCTGTTTTTT,CASSEWRIGLAGEASTGELFF
TRBV11-3,-,TRBJ2-7,-,TGTGCCAGCAGCTTTGGGGACCCCGAGCAGTACTTC,CASSFGDPEQYF
TRBV5-5,-,TRBJ2-1,-,TGTGCCAGCAGCTTGGTAGGGACTCTTTTCTTC,CASSLVGTLFF
TRBV14,-,TRBJ2-3,-,TGTGCCAGCAGCCAAGACCAGGTCACAGATACGCAGTATTTT,CASSQDQVTDTQYF